One sample yielded the 26 T cell receptor beta chains listed below, sequenced in a study of T cell changes during pregnancy in multiple sclerosis. Using immunoSEQ multiplex PCR, the repertoire was profiled, and TCRdb retains in-frame clones only, with some absent. This table holds about 110,000 clones, about 90% found once. Specimen: peripheral blood, collected before pregnancy. The receptors derive from a female donor with multiple sclerosis, enrolled in a pregnancy study.

This chain uses TRBV9 with TRBJ1-1; 12 positions agree with TRBD1. From germline, CDR1 is SGDLS and CDR2 YYNGEE. J was trimmed by 4 bases and V by 4 bases; bases with no gene match: 20. This CDR3 has 20 residues. The CDR3 here is CASSPLSPMGQGAGGTEAFF. CDR3 bases: TGTGCCAGCAGCCCCCTTTCCCCCATGGGACAGGGGGCAGGGGGCACTGAAGCTTTCTTT.

This clone was observed once. One end of the junction varies from germline; a read error may be responsible. This chain uses TRBV7-3 with TRBJ2-3, with TRBD2 as a possible D gene (6 bases). Germline lookup yields CDR1 SGHTA and CDR2 FQGTGA. This CDR3 region has 15 residues. CDR3 sequence: CASSLTTRPTDTQYF. DNA of the CDR3: TGTGCCAGCAGCCTAACGACTAGACCCACAGATACGCAGTATTTT.

CDR3 protein: CASSSGGLARPSGANVLTF. CDR3 sequence (DNA): TGCGCCAGCAGCTCGGGGGGCCTAGCGCGACCCTCTGGGGCCAACGTCCTGACTTTC. The J gene is TRBJ2-6, the V gene TRBV5-1, with D perhaps matching TRBD2 (7 bases). CDR1 and CDR2 from the germline V gene are SGHRS and YFSETQ. This CDR3 is 19 amino acids long. V dropped 3 bases and J dropped 0 bases, with 19 bases sitting between them. The full variable domain, completed using reference TRBV5-1 and TRBJ2-6, is KAGVTQTPRYLIKTRGQQVTLSCSPISGHRSVSWYQQTPGQGLQFLFEYFSETQRNKGNFPGRFSGRQFSNSRSEMNVSTLELGDSALYLCASSSGGLARPSGANVLTFGAGSRLTVL.

This clone was seen once. The V gene is TRBV12-5, the J gene TRBJ1-2, with 8 bases that match TRBD1. This CDR3 has 15 residues. Losses at the gene ends were 5 bases for V and 4 bases for J; bases not matched to a gene: 9. CDR1 and CDR2 (germline): LGHNT, FRNRAP. The CDR3 DNA reads TGTGCTAGTGGTCTCGACAGGGGATCGGTCTATGGCTACACCTTC. This codes for CASGLDRGSVYGYTF.

The chain couples TRBV19 to TRBJ2-7, with 8 nucleotides matching TRBD2. Germline V gene sequence: CDR1 LNHDA, CDR2 SQIVND (reference sequence). The CDR3 spans 14 residues. V lost 7 bases to trimming and J lost 5 bases; unmatched junction nucleotides: 10. DNA of the CDR3: TGTGCCAGTATGAACGGGGGGGCCAACCACGAGCAGTACTTC. Translating gives CASMNGGANHEQYF. Full variable domain (remainder filled in from reference TRBV19 and TRBJ2-7): DGGITQSPKYLFRKEGQNVTLSCEQNLNHDAMYWYRQDPGQGLRLIYYSQIVNDFQKGDIAEGYSVSREKKESFPLTVTSAQKNPTAFYLCASMNGGANHEQYFGPGTRLTVT.

The J gene is TRBJ2-6, the V gene TRBV19, with TRBD1 identical over 8 bases. Looked up from germline, CDR1 is LNHDA and CDR2 is SQIVND (reference sequence). CDR3 size: 15 residues. V lost 7 bases, J lost 3 bases, and 5 bases stayed unmatched. CDR3 sequence (DNA): TGTGCCAGTACCCGACAGGGGTTTGGGGCCAACGTCCTGACTTTC. Its protein is CASTRQGFGANVLTF.

This clone has a handful of counts. The chain links TRBV30 to TRBJ1-1; a possible D gene is TRBD1 (5 bases). The CDR3 is 12 residues long. Trimming shortened V by 5 bases and J by 3 bases, and 10 bases separated the two germline ends. The V gene's germline CDR1 is GTSNPN and CDR2 SVGIG (reference sequence). In DNA, the CDR3 is TGTGCCTGGTCTGACAGCTACACTGAAGCTTTCTTT. Residues: CAWSDSYTEAFF.

This sequence joins TRBV30 and TRBJ1-2; a weak D match, TRBD1 (6 bases). The germline CDR1 and CDR2 sequences are GTSNPN and SVGIG (reference sequence). Trimming removed 3 bases from V and 2 bases from J, with 10 bases in between. This CDR3 spans 13 amino acids. The CDR3: CAWRTQGNYGYTF. In DNA, the CDR3 is TGTGCCTGGAGAACCCAGGGGAACTATGGCTACACCTTC.

This sequence joins TRBV27 and TRBJ2-1; 9 bases agree with TRBD2. CDR3 length: 16 residues. Germline lookup yields CDR1 MNHEY and CDR2 SMNVEV (reference sequence). J was trimmed by 4 bases and V by 4 bases; bases with no gene match: 8. The DNA for the CDR3 is TGTGCCAGCAGTTATGTAGCGGGGGCCCAATACAATGAGCAGTTCTTC. The encoded protein is CASSYVAGAQYNEQFF.

The J gene is TRBJ1-1, the V gene TRBV29-1; TRBD1 agrees at 9 bases. This CDR3 has 12 amino acids. Germline values: CDR1 SQVTM, CDR2 ANQGSEA. J lost 7 bases, V lost 7 bases, and 7 bases had no gene match. CDR3 DNA sequence: TGCAGCGGGTCCAGGACAGGGGATGAAGCTTTCTTT. This translates into CSGSRTGDEAFF. The full variable domain, with the rest looked up from reference TRBV29-1 and TRBJ1-1, is SAVISQKPSRDICQRGTSLTIQCQVDSQVTMMFWYRQQPGQSLTLIATANQGSEATYESGFVIDKFPISRPNLTFSTLTVSNMSPEDSSIYLCSGSRTGDEAFFGQGTRLTVV.

The chain combines TRBV19 with TRBJ2-7; the D gene is possibly TRBD1 (6 bases). The CDR3 is 15 amino acids. Trimming stripped 5 bases from V and 3 bases from J, with 17 bases between. In germline, CDR1 is LNHDA, CDR2 SQIVND (reference sequence). CDR3 in amino acids: CASSPQLTGNYEQYF. The CDR3 DNA sequence: TGTGCCAGTAGTCCCCAGCTGACAGGTAACTACGAGCAGTACTTC.

The chain is built from TRBV16 and TRBJ1-2; TRBD1 matches at 7 bases. Germline CDR1 is KGHSY and CDR2 is FQNENV. Unmatched junction bases numbered 1, after V lost 4 bases and J lost 5 bases. The CDR3 is 12 residues long. This CDR3 is CASSLQGYGYTF. DNA for the CDR3: TGTGCCAGCAGCCTACAGGGGTATGGCTACACCTTC.

This clone was counted a single time. This chain uses TRBV6-5 with TRBJ1-1; TRBD1 matches at 9 bases. The CDR3 runs to 16 residues. Germline CDR1 and CDR2: MNHEY and SVGAGI. The V gene end was trimmed by 0 bases and the J gene end by 1 base; junction bases not matched to a gene: 3. DNA for the CDR3: TGTGCCAGCAGTTACTCTACAGGGGGCGCGAACACTGAAGCTTTCTTT. Protein: CASSYSTGGANTEAFF.

This chain joins TRBV4-1 and TRBJ1-2, with 7 bases identical to TRBD1. The V gene's germline CDR1 is MGHRA and CDR2 YSYEKL. This CDR3 has 15 residues. V lost 1 base to trimming and J lost 6 bases; unmatched junction nucleotides: 8. CDR3 loop: CASSQVGWTGHGYTF. DNA of the CDR3: TGCGCCAGCAGCCAAGTCGGTTGGACAGGTCATGGCTACACCTTC.

The rearrangement joins TRBV7-9 to TRBJ2-1; 10 nucleotides align to TRBD2. The length of the CDR3 is 14 residues. The V gene end was trimmed by 7 bases and the J gene end by 9 bases; junction bases not matched to a gene: 9. Germline CDR1 is SEHNR and CDR2 is FQNEAQ (reference sequence). Written as DNA, the CDR3 is TGTGCCAGCACCATAGCGGGAGGTGGGGTTGAGCAGTTCTTC. This sequence encodes CASTIAGGGVEQFF.

This clone showed up just once. The CDR3 coding sequence is TGTGCCAGCAGCGGACTAGCGGGGGGCATCACCGGGGAGCTGTTTTTT. It codes for CASSGLAGGITGELFF. V usage is TRBV9 and J usage is TRBJ2-2; 13 nucleotides line up with TRBD2. V lost 3 bases and J lost 4; bases outside the gene matches: 3. The V gene's germline CDR1 is SGDLS and CDR2 YYNGEE. CDR3 length: 16 amino acids.

J is TRBJ2-1 and V is TRBV11-3; D perhaps matches TRBD2 (5 bases). The germline CDR1 and CDR2 sequences are SGHNT and YENEEA. The CDR3 is 16 residues long. With 1 base removed from V and 9 bases from J, the gap between germline ends came to 19 bases. The CDR3 DNA sequence: TGTGCCAGCAGCTTAGTGAGCGGCGGCTTAGGATTTGAGCAGTTCTTC. Its translation: CASSLVSGGLGFEQFF.

This sequence joins TRBV6-5 and TRBJ1-5, with a tentative D call TRBD1 (6 bases). Per the germline V gene, CDR1 is MNHEY and CDR2 is SVGAGI. The CDR3 sequence is 14 residues long. Trimming pared 4 bases from V and 9 bases from J, leaving 16 bases between. CDR3 region: CASSSGMAQGPQHF. The DNA for the CDR3 is TGTGCCAGCAGTTCAGGGATGGCACAGGGGCCCCAGCATTTT.

The chain joins TRBV7-9 to TRBJ1-5; D perhaps matches TRBD1 (5 bases). CDR3 size: 17 residues. Germline values: CDR1 SEHNR, CDR2 FQNEAQ (reference sequence). V was shortened by 5 bases and J by 1 base, with 18 bases between the two germline ends. The CDR3 loop is CASSRGGGNQSNQPQHF. CDR3 nucleotide sequence: TGTGCCAGCAGCCGTGGGGGGGGGAATCAAAGCAATCAGCCCCAGCATTTT.

The chain has TRBV19 and TRBJ2-1; 15 bases align to TRBD2. With 8 bases clipped from V and 0 bases from J, the junction kept 5 bases outside the gene matches. The CDR3 spans 17 residues. Germline CDR1 LNHDA, CDR2 SQIVND (reference sequence). CDR3 DNA: TGTGCCAGTGGGGGACTAGCGGGGGGAAGCTCCTACAATGAGCAGTTCTTC. Residues: CASGGLAGGSSYNEQFF.

The chain links TRBV5-1 to TRBJ2-3; maybe TRBD2 (6 bases). This CDR3 spans 13 amino acids. Per germline, CDR1 SGHRS and CDR2 YFSETQ. V was shortened by 5 bases and J by 8 bases, with 15 bases between the two germline ends. CDR3 coding DNA: TGCGCCAGCAGTAACCCGGGAGTTGGTACGCAGTATTTT. This gives the protein CASSNPGVGTQYF.

J is TRBJ1-1 and V is TRBV18; D gene unclear. The CDR3 is 17 amino acids. Germline V gene sequence: CDR1 KGHSH, CDR2 LQKENI. V shed 1 base and J shed 7 bases, with 22 bases lying between them. This chain's CDR3 is CASSPLSAMQVEGEAFF. The CDR3 nucleotides read TGTGCCAGCTCACCACTGAGTGCCATGCAGGTGGAGGGTGAAGCTTTCTTT.

This chain joins TRBV7-9 and TRBJ2-1; 10 bases are a match to TRBD1. From germline, CDR1 is SEHNR and CDR2 FQNEAQ (reference sequence). Trimming cost V 5 bases and J 8 bases; bases outside gene matches: 6. This CDR3 comprises 14 residues. The DNA of the CDR3 is TGTGCCAGCAGCCCAAGGACAGGGGGGGATGAGCAGTTCTTC. The encoded protein is CASSPRTGGDEQFF.

The chain couples TRBV7-9 to TRBJ2-2, with 11 bases aligning to TRBD2. Germline V lookup: CDR1 SEHNR, CDR2 FQNEAQ (reference sequence). This CDR3 comprises 15 residues. V lost 6 bases and J lost 5; bases outside the gene matches: 5. The CDR3 loop is CASSLTSGVTGELFF. For the CDR3, the DNA is TGTGCCAGCAGTTTGACTAGCGGGGTAACCGGGGAGCTGTTTTTT.

The chain carries TRBV5-1 and TRBJ2-7; 14 bases are a match to TRBD2. CDR1 is SGHRS and CDR2 is YFSETQ in the germline V gene. The ends lost 4 bases at V and 3 bases at J; junction bases unmatched: 3. This CDR3 contains 15 residues. CDR3 nucleotide sequence: TGCGCCAGCAGCGGCGGGACTAGCGGGAGCTACGAGCAGTACTTC. It codes for CASSGGTSGSYEQYF.

The count of this clone is one. The rearrangement links TRBV4-1 to TRBJ2-3; D unclear. The ends were cut back, 0 bases at V and 4 bases at J, with 20 bases in the middle. Looked up from germline, CDR1 is MGHRA and CDR2 is YSYEKL. CDR3 length equals 18 residues. The CDR3 loop is CASSQDSGGWQWADTQYF. DNA for the CDR3: TGCGCCAGCAGCCAAGATTCCGGCGGCTGGCAGTGGGCAGATACGCAGTATTTT.